Below are 29 T cell receptor beta chains sequenced from a single sample in a study of shared clonotypes between healthy human individuals. TCRdb's copy holds only in-frame clones and misses some; the assay was immunoSEQ multiplex PCR. The sample includes 650,000 to 700,000 clones, 90% of them seen just once. Material for sequencing was memory CD8+ T cells from PBMCs. The subset denotes: CD45RO+ cells pooled with CCR7-negative TemRA cells. Receptor source: a man between 18 and 29 years old in good health. Some clones in this sample may be carry-over from other donors' samples.

The V gene is TRBV11-3, the J gene TRBJ2-5, with D perhaps being TRBD1 or TRBD2 (5 bases each). Germline V gene lookup returns CDR1 SGHNT and CDR2 YENEEA. V was shortened by 5 bases and J by 2 bases, with 9 bases between the two germline ends. There are 13 residues in the CDR3. CDR3 loop: CASSRDLQETQYF. CDR3 coding DNA: TGTGCCAGCAGCCGGGACCTTCAAGAGACCCAGTACTTC.

The genes are TRBV10-3 and TRBJ2-7; 7 nucleotides align to TRBD2. This CDR3 has 15 residues. V was clipped by 5 bases and J by 0 bases; unmatched bases: 7. In germline, CDR1 is ENHRY, CDR2 SYGVKD. The CDR3 loop is CAISLRDYSSYEQYF. The CDR3 coding sequence is TGTGCCATCAGTCTCCGGGACTACAGCTCCTACGAGCAGTACTTC.

The V call is TRBV14, the J call TRBJ1-1; D remains ambiguous. V was shortened by 0 bases and J by 2 bases, with 13 bases between the two germline ends. Germline V CDR1 and CDR2: SGHDN, FVKESK. The CDR3 runs to 16 residues. This chain's CDR3 is CASSQDDRTGNTEAFF. CDR3 nucleotide sequence: TGTGCCAGCAGCCAAGATGACCGGACGGGAAACACTGAAGCTTTCTTT.

The chain joins TRBV7-8 to TRBJ2-3, with a weak D call TRBD1 (6 bases). The CDR3 sequence is 15 residues long. V lost 4 bases and J 4 bases, leaving 15 bases between the germline ends. CDR1 SGHVS and CDR2 FQNEAQ come from the germline V gene. The CDR3 region is CASSSLYRVADTQYF. CDR3 bases: TGTGCCAGCAGCTCCCTCTACAGGGTAGCAGATACGCAGTATTTT.

The rearrangement links TRBV19 to TRBJ2-2; D is perhaps TRBD1 (6 bases). V was pared by 6 bases and J by 5 bases, with 10 bases between. Germline CDR1 LNHDA, CDR2 SQIVND (reference sequence). This CDR3 spans 13 amino acids. Here the CDR3 DNA reads TGTGCCAGTAGATACAGGGAGACCGGGGAGCTGTTTTTT. Translating gives CASRYRETGELFF.

This chain uses TRBV19 with TRBJ1-5, with D unclear. Germline V gene data show CDR1 as LNHDA and CDR2 as SQIVND (reference sequence). The CDR3 is 15 amino acids. Trimming removed 6 bases at V and 3 bases at J, with 15 bases between. The CDR3 nucleotides are TGTGCCAGTAGCCCCTTTGTACAGTCCAATCAGCCCCAGCATTTT. Amino acids: CASSPFVQSNQPQHF.

This chain uses TRBV7-9 with TRBJ2-7; 7 bases align to TRBD1. This CDR3 is 17 amino acids long. Looked up from germline, CDR1 is SEHNR and CDR2 is FQNEAQ (reference sequence). V lost 6 bases and J lost 2; bases outside the gene matches: 16. CDR3 sequence reads: CASSSNIDRAGAYEQYF. DNA for the CDR3: TGTGCCAGCAGTTCCAACATAGACAGGGCCGGAGCCTACGAGCAGTACTTC.

This chain's CDR3 is CATKRLADPYEQYF. The CDR3 region has the DNA TGTGCCACCAAACGTCTAGCGGATCCCTACGAGCAGTACTTC. The chain has TRBV10-3 and TRBJ2-7; 7 bases match TRBD2. The ends lost 10 bases at V and 2 bases at J; junction bases unmatched: 11. This CDR3 comprises 14 residues. CDR1 ENHRY and CDR2 SYGVKD come from the germline V gene.

The CDR3 DNA sequence: TGTGCCAGCAGTTCAATTCCCTACGAGCAGTACTTC. Its translation: CASSSIPYEQYF. The chain joins TRBV28 to TRBJ2-7; D remains unclear. From germline, CDR1 is MDHEN and CDR2 SYDVKM. Trimming took 4 bases from V and 2 from J, leaving 6 bases between them. The CDR3 spans 12 residues.

This chain uses TRBV19 with TRBJ2-7, with a possible D match to TRBD2 (5 bases). Germline V gives CDR1 LNHDA, CDR2 SQIVND (reference sequence). Trimming stripped 3 bases from V and 6 bases from J, with 12 bases between. The CDR3 length is 13 residues. This CDR3 reads CASSMGLAREQYF. The CDR3 DNA follows: TGTGCCAGTAGTATGGGTCTAGCACGCGAGCAGTACTTC.

The rearrangement uses TRBV13 and TRBJ2-7; TRBD2 is a possible D gene (5 bases). Trimming stripped 5 bases from V and 1 base from J, with 6 bases between. The CDR3 has 12 residues. Germline V gives CDR1 PRHDT, CDR2 FYEKMQ (reference sequence). The CDR3 loop is CASSRGSYEQYF. DNA for the CDR3: TGTGCCAGCAGCCGGGGATCCTACGAGCAGTACTTC.

A word on this clone: This sample also contains other DNA sequences that code for the same CDR3. The CDR3 here is CASSGAYNEQFF. The CDR3 coding sequence is TGTGCCAGCAGTGGGGCCTACAATGAGCAGTTCTTC. The chain joins TRBV27 to TRBJ2-1, with D unclear. V was shortened by 5 bases and J by 2 bases, with 4 bases between the two germline ends. Germline CDR1 MNHEY, CDR2 SMNVEV (reference sequence). The CDR3 is made up of 12 amino acids.

The chain links TRBV9 to TRBJ1-1; no definite D call. Trimming pared 6 bases from V and 0 bases from J, leaving 15 bases between. This CDR3 has 15 amino acids. Germline values: CDR1 SGDLS, CDR2 YYNGEE. CDR3 DNA sequence: TGTGCCAGCACCCCGGTAGGCTACATGAACACTGAAGCTTTCTTT. Its translation is CASTPVGYMNTEAFF.

The chain uses TRBV6-1 and TRBJ1-3; 8 bases match TRBD1. V gave up 6 bases and J gave up 0 bases; unmatched junction bases: 4. The CDR3 consists of 15 residues. CDR1 and CDR2 from the germline V gene are MNHNS and SASEGT. This CDR3 reads CASSFGTGSGNTIYF. CDR3 sequence (DNA): TGTGCCAGCAGCTTTGGGACAGGCTCTGGAAACACCATATATTTT.

The chain couples TRBV19 to TRBJ2-2; unclear D gene. V was clipped by 5 bases and J by 7 bases, with 14 bases between them. The germline CDR1 and CDR2 sequences are LNHDA and SQIVND (reference sequence). The CDR3 runs 14 residues. The CDR3 is CASSPTRDRGELFF. CDR3 nucleotides: TGTGCCAGTAGTCCCACAAGGGATCGCGGGGAGCTGTTTTTT.

The chain has TRBV5-8 and TRBJ1-5, with D uncertain. V was pared by 6 bases and J by 5 bases, with 6 bases between. The V gene's germline CDR1 is SGHTS and CDR2 YDEGEE. The CDR3 runs 11 residues. CDR3 DNA sequence: TGTGCCAGCACCCCTCATCAGCCCCAGCATTTT. Translated, it gives CASTPHQPQHF. Full variable domain (outside the CDR3, taken from reference TRBV5-8 and TRBJ1-5): EAGVTQSPTHLIKTRGQQATLRCSPISGHTSVYWYQQALGLGLQFLLWYDEGEERNRGNFPPRFSGRQFPNYSSELNVNALELEDSALYLCASTPHQPQHFGDGTRLSIL.

This clone was seen only once. One end of the junction is discordant with germline, which a read error may explain. The V gene is TRBV6-1, the J gene TRBJ2-7, with D maybe TRBD2 (6 bases). The germline V gene encodes CDR1 MNHNS and CDR2 SASEGT. The CDR3 runs 15 residues. The CDR3 DNA reads TGTGCCAACAGTTTAAACCGGGACTCAATCGACGAGCAGTACTTC. It is translated as CANSLNRDSIDEQYF.

The chain couples TRBV6-1 to TRBJ2-7; D is unclear. The germline CDR1 and CDR2 sequences are MNHNS and SASEGT. The CDR3 consists of 11 residues. The ends were cut back, 1 base at V and 3 bases at J, with 1 base in the middle. CDR3 loop: CASSEDYEQYF. The DNA of the CDR3 is TGTGCCAGCAGTGAAGACTACGAGCAGTACTTC.

This clone has just one count. The chain couples TRBV6-5 to TRBJ2-2; D possibly matches TRBD1 or TRBD2 (5 bases each). Germline assignment: CDR1 MNHEY and CDR2 SVGAGI. This CDR3 region has 16 residues. The germline V and J ends were trimmed by 0 bases and 5 bases, with 13 bases remaining between them. The CDR3 spells CASSYSRGAGTGELFF. In DNA form, the CDR3 reads TGTGCCAGCAGTTACTCCAGAGGGGCTGGAACCGGGGAGCTGTTTTTT.

The chain joins TRBV6-1 to TRBJ1-5; 9 bases are a match to TRBD1. This CDR3 contains 16 residues. Per germline, CDR1 MNHNS and CDR2 SASEGT. With V trimmed by 4 bases and J by 8 bases, 12 bases remained unmatched. The CDR3 loop is CASSGEPGTGREPQHF. The CDR3 DNA sequence: TGTGCCAGCAGTGGAGAGCCCGGGACAGGGAGGGAGCCCCAGCATTTT.

This rearrangement joins TRBV4-1 to TRBJ1-5; tentatively, D is TRBD1 (5 bases). Looked up from germline, CDR1 is MGHRA and CDR2 is YSYEKL. CDR3 length equals 15 residues. V lost 4 bases to trimming and J lost 9 bases, with 19 bases between them. Here the CDR3 reads CASSPVDNAARPQHF. In DNA form, the CDR3 reads TGCGCCAGCAGCCCCGTGGACAACGCGGCCAGGCCCCAGCATTTT.

This rearrangement joins TRBV19 to TRBJ1-1, with TRBD1 matching over 7 bases. This CDR3 is 14 amino acids long. V lost 5 bases to trimming and J lost 0 bases; unmatched junction nucleotides: 3. Germline assignment: CDR1 LNHDA and CDR2 SQIVND (reference sequence). The CDR3 bases are TGTGCCAGTAGTTGGGGGACAGTGAACACTGAAGCTTTCTTT. This translates into CASSWGTVNTEAFF. Full variable domain (remainder filled in from reference TRBV19 and TRBJ1-1): DGGITQSPKYLFRKEGQNVTLSCEQNLNHDAMYWYRQDPGQGLRLIYYSQIVNDFQKGDIAEGYSVSREKKESFPLTVTSAQKNPTAFYLCASSWGTVNTEAFFGQGTRLTVV.

This rearrangement joins TRBV6-6 to TRBJ1-2; TRBD1 is a possible D gene (5 bases). This CDR3 comprises 13 residues. Trimming left V 8 bases short and J 3 bases short, with 13 bases between. Germline CDR1 is MNHNY and CDR2 is SVGAGI (reference sequence). CDR3 sequence (DNA): TGTGCCAGCTTAGGGGACCTAGACTATGGCTACACCTTC. Residues: CASLGDLDYGYTF.

The CDR3 here is CASSNRRGSDSGANVLTF. The CDR3 nucleotides are TGTGCCAGCAGCAACCGCAGGGGATCAGACTCTGGGGCCAACGTCCTGACTTTC. The chain couples TRBV7-9 to TRBJ2-6; D is perhaps TRBD1 (6 bases). Between the trimmed V and J ends, which lost 5 bases and 0 bases, there was a span of 17 bases. The CDR3 totals 18 residues. Germline V gives CDR1 SEHNR, CDR2 FQNEAQ (reference sequence).

The chain combines TRBV11-1 with TRBJ2-5; TRBD2 agrees at 11 bases. CDR3 length: 15 residues. V gave up 4 bases and J gave up 5 bases; unmatched junction bases: 6. Germline V gene lookup returns CDR1 SGHAT and CDR2 FQDESV (reference sequence). The CDR3 region is CASSSWTSGRETQYF. CDR3 in DNA: TGTGCCAGCAGCTCCTGGACTAGCGGGCGGGAGACCCAGTACTTC.

The V call is TRBV7-9, the J call TRBJ1-1; D unresolved. CDR1 is SEHNR and CDR2 is FQNEAQ in the germline V gene (reference sequence). The V gene lost 5 bases and the J gene lost 3 bases, with 13 bases spanning the gap. The length of the CDR3 is 14 residues. CDR3 in amino acids: CASSVGPVDTEAFF. The DNA for the CDR3 is TGTGCCAGCAGCGTAGGACCTGTCGACACTGAAGCTTTCTTT.

The V gene is TRBV6-1, the J gene TRBJ1-3, with D uncertain. The CDR3 runs 14 residues. V was trimmed by 4 bases and J by 2 bases, leaving 9 bases between them. Germline assignment: CDR1 MNHNS and CDR2 SASEGT. The CDR3 region has the DNA TGTGCCAGCAGTGCGGGGAGGGCTGGAAACACCATATATTTT. Encoded protein: CASSAGRAGNTIYF.

The chain is built from TRBV27 and TRBJ2-7, with D possibly being TRBD1 (6 bases). V lost 6 bases to trimming and J lost 3 bases, with 21 bases between them. Per germline, CDR1 MNHEY and CDR2 SMNVEV (reference sequence). The CDR3 consists of 16 residues. Here the CDR3 reads CASSPSSGTKSYEQYF. CDR3 bases: TGTGCCAGCAGCCCTTCTTCCGGGACAAAAAGCTACGAGCAGTACTTC.

This clone was found once. The CDR3 DNA sequence: TGCAGCGCTTGCACCGGCCCTTCCTACGAGCAGTACTTC. Protein product: CSACTGPSYEQYF. V is TRBV29-1 and J is TRBJ2-5; no clear D gene. The DNA end lines up better with TRBJ2-7; the J call may be wrong. Germline CDR1 is SQVTM and CDR2 is ANQGSEA. The CDR3 loop spans 13 amino acids.